This T cell receptor (beta chain) is drawn from a study of shared clonotypes between healthy human individuals. Findings of the study overall: Generally, naive subsets (rather than memory subsets) showed larger estimated richness.

Sequenced by immunoSEQ multiplex PCR; TCRdb stores in-frame clones only, minus some. This sample carries roughly 2 million clones, around 96% of them seen once, and the ten largest clones take around 1.1%. Per the germline V gene, CDR1 is SGHVS and CDR2 is FNYEAQ. The CDR3 totals 18 residues. V shed 2 bases, J shed 4 bases, and the junction held 11 bases outside the gene matches. CD45RO-negative cells were positively selected for CCR7, leaving out terminally differentiated effector memory CD45RA+ cells. Donors were Caucasian adults residing in Nashville, Tennessee, USA. About this clone: Antigen unknown.

The sequence was obtained from a man aged 18 to 29 in good health. Material: naive CD8+ T cells sorted from blood. The V and J genes are TRBV7-6 and TRBJ1-3; 10 nucleotides line up with TRBD1. The CDR3 DNA follows: TGTGCCAGCAGCTTACTCCATGAGGCGGACAGGGGGGGAAACACCATATATTTT. Translation gives CASSLLHEADRGGNTIYF.